This T cell receptor (beta chain) was documented in a study of cytomegalovirus exposure and HLA in healthy donors. 60 Vbeta and 13 Jbeta primers were used in PCR. TCRdb's table, derived via immunoSEQ multiplex PCR, lists solely in-frame clones and lacks some. This table has about 170,000 clones, over 65% appearing once. This CDR3 is built from 14 residues. The germline V gene has CDR1 SEHNR and CDR2 FQNEAQ (reference sequence). Trimming removed 1 base at V and 6 bases at J, with 10 bases between. This clone was seen just once. V gene TRBV7-9 combines with J gene TRBJ1-3; unclear D gene. This TCR was sampled from a female donor in good health and CMV-seronegative. Material for sequencing was PBMCs. The CDR3 sequence is CASSLETGKNTIYF. As DNA, the CDR3 is TGTGCCAGCAGCTTAGAAACCGGTAAAAACACCATATATTTT.